This T cell receptor (beta chain) comes out of a study of technical replicates of blood from a handful of donors. Assay: immunoSEQ multiplex PCR; the TCRdb copy retains only in-frame clones and omits some. The data show almost 90,000 clones, more than 85% seen once. Germline CDR1 reads MNHEY; CDR2 reads SMNVEV (reference sequence). This CDR3 region has 12 residues. Trimming cost V 2 bases and J 4 bases, with 2 bases left between them. The chain joins TRBV27 to TRBJ2-2; D gene uncertain. Sequencing was done on a sample of T cells isolated from PBMCs. The receptor's source is a human donor in good health. As DNA, the CDR3 is TGTGCCAGCAGTTTACGCACCGGGGAGCTGTTTTTT. Protein product: CASSLRTGELFF.